This TCR beta chain appears in the sequencing data of a study of brain metastases from non-small cell lung cancer. The CDR3 has 15 amino acids. Germline V gene lookup returns CDR1 SGHVS and CDR2 FNYEAQ. Trimming removed 5 bases from V and 2 bases from J; junction bases left unmatched: 7. Profiling relied on immunoSEQ multiplex PCR, and the TCRdb table lists in-frame clones only, not all of them. Of 950 to 1,500 clones in the sample, 80% to 90% were seen once. V usage is TRBV7-6 and J usage is TRBJ2-3; 7 bases line up with TRBD2. The sample was tumor-adjacent normal tissue. This sequence was found in a donor aged 40 or older with non-small cell lung cancer. The CDR3 coding sequence is TGTGCCAGCAGCCCCGTCCGGGGGGTCACAGATACGCAGTATTTT. Its translation: CASSPVRGVTDTQYF.